This T cell receptor beta chain was sequenced during a study of blood T cell repertoires in COVID-19 (TCRdb year 2020). In terms of the full investigation: Samples from collaborators originated in the United States, Italy and Spain and spanned both the acute and convalescent phases of COVID-19. The dataset comprised deeply sampled blood TCRbeta repertoires from subjects exposed to, actively infected with, or recovered from COVID-19. A freely available public database, intended as a resource for researchers studying the immune response to SARS-CoV-2, is where the repertoires were released. Samples came from the ongoing ImmuneRACE study (first 160 participants) plus 1,254 subjects from 6 global collaborators. The material from the prospective study consisted of cDNA or gDNA derived from T cells, B-cell-depleted T cells, or PBMCs. HLA class I and class II types, where available, came from metadata supplied by the sample provider rather than from assay-based typing. The sample metadata nearly always contained a de-identified subject ID, COVID-19 status, age in years and sex.

About this clone itself: The antigen it binds to is not known. No quality values exist for individual bases; no much larger clone is one base distant.

The collaborating institutions used their own protocols to collect whole blood in K2EDTA tubes. For TCRbeta analysis, collaborators shipped samples in one of three forms: frozen whole blood, isolated PBMCs, or DNA extracted from either of those sample types. The germline V gene gives CDR1 as SGHRS and CDR2 as YFSETQ. There are 14 amino acids in the CDR3, from cysteine to phenylalanine inclusive. Solely the CDR3 DNA is kept, with 42 bases framed from the first base. The V end loses 6 bases and the J end loses 3 bases, and a stretch of 13 bases separates them. TCRbeta CDR3 regions were amplified from genomic DNA using the immunoSEQ Assay, a bias-controlled multiplex PCR. The original methods were these. The number of nucleated cells in each sample was estimated by amplification of reference gene primers within the assay. Sequence reads were collapsed and filtered to measure the absolute abundance of every unique TCRbeta CDR3 rearrangement. For each sample, productive Simpson clonality was calculated as the square root of Simpson's diversity index over productive rearrangements. This is the immuneACCESS table as TCRdb keeps it, with only in-frame sequences that have V and J called. A part of the clones is gone; compared with another copy, unresolved V genes explain less than half, and the rest is unexplained. V and J calls plus clone size are reproduced from that table; the DNA served to infer D and trimming. This sample comprises 150,000 to 200,000 clones, 65% to 85% of them detected only once. Roughly 13% of the sample is in the top ten clones.

The investigation overall reported the following: Clinical and demographic metadata were provided uncurated, with the amount varying by source and participant.

Material for sequencing was peripheral blood. The chain is made from TRBV5-1 and TRBJ2-1, with TRBD2 tentatively as D gene (5 bases match). The TCR was taken from a woman aged 80 or older with acute or convalescent COVID-19. The nucleotides read TGCGCCAGCACTGAGGGAACCAACTACAATGAGCAGTTCTTC. Translated, this is CASTEGTNYNEQFF.